One and the same sample provided the 8 T cell receptor beta chains below, sequenced in a study of cytomegalovirus exposure and HLA in healthy donors. Vbeta (60) and Jbeta (13) primers were used in the PCR. Produced via immunoSEQ multiplex PCR; TCRdb's table is partial and in-frame only. Among some 200,000 clones listed, more than 60% were seen once. The sequencing sample was made of PBMCs. These TCRs come from a female donor in good health and CMV-seronegative.

A remark on this clone: The junction does not match germline at one end; this may be a read error. The V gene is TRBV7-9, the J gene TRBJ2-7; TRBD2 might be the D (6 bases). This CDR3 comprises 15 residues. The V gene's germline CDR1 is SEHNR and CDR2 FQNEAQ (reference sequence). DNA for the CDR3: TGTTCCAGCAGCTTAGGTTGGGGACTGATCTACGAGCAGTACTTC. Encoded protein: CSSSLGWGLIYEQYF.

J is TRBJ1-5 and V is TRBV18; TRBD1 is a possible D gene (6 bases). Trimming took 4 bases from V and 7 from J, leaving 17 bases between them. Per the germline V gene, CDR1 is KGHSH and CDR2 is LQKENI. CDR3 size: 15 residues. The DNA for the CDR3 is TGTGCCAGCTCACGCGACCACAGGGTTGAACAGCCCCAGCATTTT. Translated, it gives CASSRDHRVEQPQHF.

The V gene is TRBV28, the J gene TRBJ2-7; TRBD1 matches at 9 bases. Trimming removed 2 bases from V and 1 base from J; junction bases left unmatched: 6. Germline CDR1 MDHEN, CDR2 SYDVKM. The CDR3 is 16 amino acids. CDR3 nucleotides: TGTGCCAGCAGTTTAACCGGACAGGGGATGTCCTACGAGCAGTACTTC. It codes for CASSLTGQGMSYEQYF.

The chain combines TRBV15 with TRBJ2-7; 9 bases map to TRBD1. Trimming took 4 bases from V and 3 from J; bases not matched to a gene: 10. The CDR3 totals 16 residues. CDR1 and CDR2 (germline): LNHNV, YYDKDF (reference sequence). In DNA, the CDR3 is TGTGCCACCAGCAAGGAGCCCGGGACAGGGCGCTACGAGCAGTACTTC. Translation gives CATSKEPGTGRYEQYF. Looking up the rest from reference TRBV15 and TRBJ2-7 gives the full variable domain: DAMVIQNPRYQVTQFGKPVTLSCSQTLNHNVMYWYQQKSSQAPKLLFHYYDKDFNNEADTPDNFQSRRPNTSFCFLDIRSPGLGDTAMYLCATSKEPGTGRYEQYFGPGTRLTVT.

V and J are TRBV30 and TRBJ2-3; weak D call: TRBD2 (7 bases). The V end was cut by 3 bases, the J end by 9 bases, with 19 bases between. The germline V gene has CDR1 GTSNPN and CDR2 SVGIG (reference sequence). The length of the CDR3 is 14 residues. The CDR3 DNA reads as TGTGCCTGGAGCTTTAGTAGGGGGGGAGGCACGCAGTATTTT. Translation: CAWSFSRGGGTQYF.

The V call is TRBV7-2, the J call TRBJ1-2; 9 bases line up with TRBD1. The CDR3 runs 15 residues. Germline V CDR1 and CDR2: SGHTA, FQGNSA. The J segment lost 8 bases and the V segment lost 5 bases, leaving 12 bases of the junction unmatched. The chain's CDR3 is CASSGQIQGADGYTF. CDR3 coding DNA: TGTGCCAGCAGCGGTCAGATACAGGGGGCCGACGGCTACACCTTC.

The CDR3 region has the DNA TGTGCCAGCAGCTTAGCCGGGACTCCGACTAGCGGGGCCTACGAGCAGTACTTC. Translated: CASSLAGTPTSGAYEQYF. The chain is built from TRBV7-2 and TRBJ2-7; the match to TRBD2 covers 11 bases. The V segment lost 0 bases and the J segment 2 bases; nucleotides outside the gene matches: 9. Germline CDR1 is SGHTA and CDR2 is FQGNSA. The CDR3 consists of 18 residues.

The rearrangement joins TRBV30 to TRBJ1-2, with 9 bases that match TRBD1. Germline CDR1 is GTSNPN and CDR2 is SVGIG (reference sequence). The CDR3 totals 16 residues. Losses at the gene ends were 2 bases for V and 13 bases for J; bases not matched to a gene: 20. The CDR3 spells CAWSPQRTRDRAKSTF. CDR3 DNA: TGTGCCTGGAGTCCTCAACGAACCCGGGACAGGGCGAAGAGCACCTTC.